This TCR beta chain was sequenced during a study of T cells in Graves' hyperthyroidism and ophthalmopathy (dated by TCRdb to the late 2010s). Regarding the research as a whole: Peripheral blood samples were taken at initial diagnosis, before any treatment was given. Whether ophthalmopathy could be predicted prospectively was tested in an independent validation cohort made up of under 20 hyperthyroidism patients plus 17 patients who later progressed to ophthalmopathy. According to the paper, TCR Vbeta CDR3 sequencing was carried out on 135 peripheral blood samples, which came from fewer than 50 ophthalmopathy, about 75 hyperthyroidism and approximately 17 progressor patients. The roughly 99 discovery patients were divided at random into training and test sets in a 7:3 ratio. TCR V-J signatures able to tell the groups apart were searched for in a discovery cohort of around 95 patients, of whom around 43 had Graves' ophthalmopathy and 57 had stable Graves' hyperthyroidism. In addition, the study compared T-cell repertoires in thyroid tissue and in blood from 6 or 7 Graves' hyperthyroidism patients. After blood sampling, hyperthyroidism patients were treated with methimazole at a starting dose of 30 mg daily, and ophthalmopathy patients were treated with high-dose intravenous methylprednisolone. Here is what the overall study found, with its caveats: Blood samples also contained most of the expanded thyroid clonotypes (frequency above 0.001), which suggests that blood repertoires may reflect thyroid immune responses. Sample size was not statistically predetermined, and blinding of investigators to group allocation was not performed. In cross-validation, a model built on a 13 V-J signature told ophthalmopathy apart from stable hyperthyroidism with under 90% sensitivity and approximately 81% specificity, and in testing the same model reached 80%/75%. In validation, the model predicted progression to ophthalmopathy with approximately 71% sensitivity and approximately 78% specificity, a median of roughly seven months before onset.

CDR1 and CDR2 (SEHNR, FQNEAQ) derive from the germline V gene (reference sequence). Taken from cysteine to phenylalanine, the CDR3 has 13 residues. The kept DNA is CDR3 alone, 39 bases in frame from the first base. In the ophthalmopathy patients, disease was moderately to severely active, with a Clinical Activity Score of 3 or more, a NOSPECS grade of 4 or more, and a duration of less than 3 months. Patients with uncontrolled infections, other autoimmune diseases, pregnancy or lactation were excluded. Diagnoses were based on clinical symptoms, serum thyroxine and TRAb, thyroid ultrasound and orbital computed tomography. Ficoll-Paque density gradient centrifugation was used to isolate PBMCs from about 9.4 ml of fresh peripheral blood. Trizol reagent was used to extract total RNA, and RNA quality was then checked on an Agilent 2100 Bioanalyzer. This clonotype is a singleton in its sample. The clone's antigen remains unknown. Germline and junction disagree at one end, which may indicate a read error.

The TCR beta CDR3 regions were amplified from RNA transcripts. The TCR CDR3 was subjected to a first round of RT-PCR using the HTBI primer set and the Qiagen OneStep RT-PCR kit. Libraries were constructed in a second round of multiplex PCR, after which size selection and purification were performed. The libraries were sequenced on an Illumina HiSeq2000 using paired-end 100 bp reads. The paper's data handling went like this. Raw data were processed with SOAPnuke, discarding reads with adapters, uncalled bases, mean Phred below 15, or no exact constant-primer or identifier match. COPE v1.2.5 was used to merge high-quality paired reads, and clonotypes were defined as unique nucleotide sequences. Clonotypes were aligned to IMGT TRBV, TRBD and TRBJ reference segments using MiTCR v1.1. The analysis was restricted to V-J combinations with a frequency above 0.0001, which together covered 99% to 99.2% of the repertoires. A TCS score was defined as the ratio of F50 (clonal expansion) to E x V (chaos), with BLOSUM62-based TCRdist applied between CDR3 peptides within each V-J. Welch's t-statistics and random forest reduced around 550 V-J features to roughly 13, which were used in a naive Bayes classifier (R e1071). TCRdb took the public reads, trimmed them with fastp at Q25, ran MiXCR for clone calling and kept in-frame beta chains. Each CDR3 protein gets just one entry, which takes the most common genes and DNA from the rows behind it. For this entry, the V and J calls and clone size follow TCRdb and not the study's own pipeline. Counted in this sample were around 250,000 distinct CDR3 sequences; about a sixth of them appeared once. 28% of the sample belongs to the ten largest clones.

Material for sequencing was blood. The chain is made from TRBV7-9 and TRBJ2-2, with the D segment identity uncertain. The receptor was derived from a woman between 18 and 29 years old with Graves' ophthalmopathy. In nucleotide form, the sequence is TGTTCCAGCAGCTTAAGGAACACCGGGGAGCTGTTTTTT. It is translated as CSSSLRNTGELFF.